These 25 T cell receptor beta chains were all obtained from the same sample, sequenced in a study of cytomegalovirus exposure and HLA in healthy donors (dated by TCRdb to between 2016 and 2019). The receptor library was made with the immunoSEQ multiplex PCR assay. For the multiplex PCR, a mixture combining 60 forward primers for TCR Vbeta segments and 13 reverse primers for TCR Jbeta segments was used. As stored in TCRdb, this immuneACCESS dataset retains in-frame rearrangements with V and J assigned. A fraction of the clones does not appear; measured against another copy, unresolved V genes explain less than half of the discrepancy, and the remainder lacks a known reason. The sample table lists roughly 180,000 clones, around four fifths of them with a count of one. The ten largest clones add up to about 1.3% of the sample. The sample consisted of PBMCs. The receptors were sampled from a man in his thirties or forties in good health and CMV-seronegative.

This sequence joins TRBV4-1 and TRBJ2-6; 7 bases fit TRBD1. Trimming cost V 3 bases and J 0 bases; bases outside gene matches: 2. Germline V gene lookup returns CDR1 MGHRA and CDR2 YSYEKL. The CDR3 has 16 residues. The CDR3 sequence: CASSHGTASGANVLTF. The CDR3 DNA follows: TGCGCCAGCAGCCATGGGACAGCCTCTGGGGCCAACGTCCTGACTTTC.

The chain carries TRBV7-8 and TRBJ1-5, with 9 positions matching TRBD1. This CDR3 is 15 amino acids long. Trimming cost V 4 bases and J 6 bases; bases outside gene matches: 7. Looked up from germline, CDR1 is SGHVS and CDR2 is FQNEAQ. The CDR3 DNA is TGTGCCAGCAGCTCGGGACAGGGAGGGGGTCAGCCCCAGCATTTT. Translated, it gives CASSSGQGGGQPQHF.

The genes are TRBV6-5 and TRBJ1-1; 9 bases match TRBD1. Losses at the gene ends were 4 bases for V and 5 bases for J; bases not matched to a gene: 2. Germline V gives CDR1 MNHEY, CDR2 SVGAGI. This CDR3 is built from 13 residues. CDR3 in DNA: TGTGCCAGCAGTTGGGACAGGGTGACTGAAGCTTTCTTT. Protein product: CASSWDRVTEAFF.

This clone has more than one count but fewer than ten. This chain joins TRBV29-1 and TRBJ2-3; 7 bases line up with TRBD2. CDR3 length equals 14 residues. J was trimmed by 6 bases and V by 4 bases; bases with no gene match: 10. Germline loops: CDR1 SQVTM, CDR2 ANQGSEA. The CDR3: CSVGYGGGGDTQYF. In DNA form, the CDR3 reads TGCAGCGTTGGATATGGGGGGGGAGGGGATACGCAGTATTTT.

The rearrangement links TRBV6-5 to TRBJ2-2; the D is unclear. V was trimmed by 5 bases and J by 0 bases, leaving 10 bases between them. Germline assignment: CDR1 MNHEY and CDR2 SVGAGI. This CDR3 region has 15 residues. In DNA, the CDR3 is TGTGCCAGCAGTCGGAGACCAGCGAACACCGGGGAGCTGTTTTTT. This gives the protein CASSRRPANTGELFF.

This chain uses TRBV7-2 with TRBJ1-3; 7 nucleotides match TRBD1. The CDR3 covers 17 residues. The germline CDR1 and CDR2 sequences are SGHTA and FQGNSA. J gave up 0 bases and V 3 bases, and 8 bases lay outside the gene matches. CDR3 region: CASSFVAGGGSGNTIYF. The CDR3 coding sequence is TGTGCCAGCAGCTTTGTTGCAGGGGGTGGCTCTGGAAACACCATATATTTT.

The chain joins TRBV7-8 to TRBJ2-2; the match to TRBD2 covers 11 bases. The CDR3 has 17 amino acids. CDR1 is SGHVS, CDR2 FQNEAQ, per germline. With 0 bases clipped from V and 4 bases from J, the junction kept 4 bases outside the gene matches. The CDR3 nucleotides read TGTGCCAGCAGCTTAGCTCCGGGACTAGCGGCCACCGGGGAGCTGTTTTTT. Its translation: CASSLAPGLAATGELFF.

This clone showed up just once. The chain carries TRBV6-6 and TRBJ2-1, with TRBD2 as a possible D gene (6 bases). This CDR3 is built from 13 residues. Trimming left V 6 bases short and J 9 bases short, with 15 bases between. From germline, CDR1 is MNHNY and CDR2 SVGAGI (reference sequence). CDR3 in amino acids: CASRVPSAGEQFF. CDR3 bases: TGTGCCAGCAGGGTACCTAGCGCGGGTGAGCAGTTCTTC.

The rearrangement uses TRBV10-3 and TRBJ2-7, with 11 positions matching TRBD2. CDR1 ENHRY and CDR2 SYGVKD come from the germline V gene. V gave up 10 bases and J gave up 1 base; unmatched junction bases: 3. This CDR3 has 13 amino acids. DNA for the CDR3: TGTGCCACCTGGACTAGCGGGTCCTACGAGCAGTACTTC. It is translated as CATWTSGSYEQYF.

Of note for this clone: The junction does not match germline at one end; this may be a read error. The chain recombines TRBV7-9 with TRBJ2-4; D is possibly TRBD1 (6 bases). From germline, CDR1 is SEHNR and CDR2 FQNEAQ (reference sequence). The CDR3 totals 14 residues. The CDR3 reads CSSSFQGAKNIQYF. The CDR3, as DNA: TGTTCCAGCAGCTTTCAGGGGGCCAAAAACATTCAGTACTTC. The variable domain in full, with the rest retrieved from reference TRBV7-9 and TRBJ2-4, is DTGVSQNPRHKITKRGQNVTFRCDPISEHNRLYWYRQTLGQGPEFLTYFQNEAQLEKSRLLSDRFSAERPKGSFSTLEIQRTEQGDSAMYLCSSSFQGAKNIQYFGAGTRLSVL.

CDR3 bases: TGTGCCAGCAGTTACTCCGCTGGCGGGAGGGCTTACGAGCAGTACTTC. The encoded protein is CASSYSAGGRAYEQYF. The chain recombines TRBV6-5 with TRBJ2-7; TRBD2 agrees at 9 bases. CDR1 is MNHEY and CDR2 is SVGAGI in the germline V gene. The CDR3 consists of 16 residues. The V gene end was trimmed by 0 bases and the J gene end by 4 bases; junction bases not matched to a gene: 7.

With regard to this clone: The junction differs from germline at one of its ends, possibly a read error. The chain has TRBV9 and TRBJ1-3, with D perhaps TRBD1 (5 bases). Germline values: CDR1 SGDLS, CDR2 YYNGEE. CDR3 length equals 15 residues. The CDR3 sequence is CASSPEGTSGSTIYF. CDR3 nucleotides: TGTGCCAGCAGCCCGGAGGGGACGTCTGGAAGCACCATATATTTT.

This clone occurred a few times. The rearrangement links TRBV5-6 to TRBJ2-7, with D uncertain. The CDR3 consists of 13 residues. With 0 bases removed from V and 6 bases from J, the gap between germline ends came to 10 bases. Germline V gene lookup returns CDR1 SGHDT and CDR2 YYEEEE. CDR3 nucleotides: TGTGCCAGCAGCTTGGCTAGGTCTCCCGAGCAGTACTTC. Translating gives CASSLARSPEQYF.

The gene calls are TRBV5-4 and TRBJ1-1; 7 nucleotides line up with TRBD1. V was pared by 7 bases and J by 5 bases, with 8 bases of the junction left unmatched. The CDR3 spans 13 residues. Germline V lookup: CDR1 SGHNT, CDR2 YYREEE (reference sequence). The CDR3, as DNA: TGTGCCAGCTATAGCCAGGGGGATACTGAAGCTTTCTTT. It yields the protein CASYSQGDTEAFF.

V and J are TRBV10-3 and TRBJ2-1; 7 bases line up with TRBD2. Per the germline V gene, CDR1 is ENHRY and CDR2 is SYGVKD. CDR3 length: 15 amino acids. Trimming at V came to 4 bases and at J to 6 bases, leaving 9 bases not matched to a gene. CDR3 region: CAISGGLVSSNEQFF. The DNA for the CDR3 is TGTGCCATCAGTGGAGGACTAGTGTCAAGCAATGAGCAGTTCTTC.

The chain is built from TRBV4-1 and TRBJ2-7, with D uncertain. The ends were cut back, 1 base at V and 5 bases at J, with 6 bases in the middle. Germline loops: CDR1 MGHRA, CDR2 YSYEKL. CDR3 length: 12 amino acids. The CDR3 is CASSQGYDEQYF. The CDR3 DNA follows: TGCGCCAGCAGCCAAGGTTATGACGAGCAGTACTTC.

This chain joins TRBV30 and TRBJ1-5; TRBD1 agrees at 10 bases. The V gene's germline CDR1 is GTSNPN and CDR2 SVGIG (reference sequence). This CDR3 is 14 amino acids long. The V segment lost 2 bases and the J segment 6 bases; nucleotides outside the gene matches: 4. CDR3 nucleotides: TGTGCCTGGAGTAGCTGGACAGGGGGTCAGCCCCAGCATTTT. This encodes CAWSSWTGGQPQHF.

V usage is TRBV6-6 and J usage is TRBJ2-7; a weak D match, TRBD1 (6 bases). Germline values: CDR1 MNHNY, CDR2 SVGAGI (reference sequence). Trimming stripped 6 bases from V and 7 bases from J, with 22 bases between. The CDR3 covers 15 residues. CDR3 sequence reads: CASRITSGALHEQYF. The CDR3 nucleotides are TGTGCCAGCAGAATTACCTCAGGGGCTTTGCATGAGCAGTACTTC.

The V call is TRBV7-3, the J call TRBJ2-1; D unresolved. Germline CDR1 reads SGHTA; CDR2 reads FQGTGA. The germline V and J ends were trimmed by 4 bases and 6 bases, with 19 bases remaining between them. The CDR3 runs to 16 residues. The CDR3 protein is CASSSRLTNHRNEQFF. The DNA for the CDR3 is TGTGCCAGCAGCTCACGGCTAACTAACCACCGCAATGAGCAGTTCTTC.

The chain is built from TRBV25-1 and TRBJ2-5; 11 bases are a match to TRBD1. The CDR3 runs 18 residues. The V and J ends lost 2 bases and 5 bases, in that order; junction bases with no gene match: 13. Germline CDR1 is MGHDK and CDR2 is SYGVNS. The CDR3 DNA follows: TGTGCCAGCAGTGAAGGCTCCTGGACAGGGGGCGAAGTGGAGACCCAGTACTTC. The encoded protein is CASSEGSWTGGEVETQYF.

The chain couples TRBV5-1 to TRBJ2-1; 10 bases fit TRBD2. J gave up 2 bases and V 2 bases, and 10 bases lay outside the gene matches. In germline, CDR1 is SGHRS, CDR2 YFSETQ. The CDR3 runs to 18 residues. As DNA, the CDR3 is TGCGCCAGCAGCTTTTGGTCAGCGGGAGGGCCCGCCTACAATGAGCAGTTCTTC. The encoded protein is CASSFWSAGGPAYNEQFF.

The chain has TRBV18 and TRBJ2-7; TRBD1 agrees at 7 bases. The V and J ends lost 3 bases and 3 bases, in that order; junction bases with no gene match: 5. CDR1 is KGHSH and CDR2 is LQKENI in the germline V gene. The CDR3 consists of 14 residues. Here the CDR3 reads CASSPGQRVYEQYF. In DNA form, the CDR3 reads TGTGCCAGCTCACCGGGACAGCGAGTCTACGAGCAGTACTTC.

This rearrangement joins TRBV29-1 to TRBJ2-1, with unresolved D. Trimming cost V 3 bases and J 6 bases, with 9 bases left between them. Germline-derived CDR1 and CDR2 are SQVTM and ANQGSEA. This CDR3 contains 12 residues. The CDR3 is CSVDDTINEQFF. The DNA for the CDR3 is TGCAGCGTTGACGATACAATCAATGAGCAGTTCTTC.

This clone was detected once. V is TRBV15 and J is TRBJ1-5; no definite D call. Germline values: CDR1 LNHNV, CDR2 YYDKDF (reference sequence). V lost 1 base, J lost 3 bases, and 10 bases lay in between. The CDR3 has 15 residues. The CDR3 region is CATSRVGGNNQPQHF. In DNA, the CDR3 is TGTGCCACCAGCAGAGTTGGAGGGAACAATCAGCCCCAGCATTTT.

A few counts support this clone. The V gene is TRBV7-3, the J gene TRBJ1-6; TRBD1 is a possible D gene (6 bases). The CDR3 totals 14 residues. Looked up from germline, CDR1 is SGHTA and CDR2 is FQGTGA. V gave up 4 bases and J gave up 12 bases, with 16 bases separating them. CDR3 nucleotide sequence: TGTGCCAGCAGCTCACAGGGTAGGGTAGGACCCCTCCACTTT. Its translation is CASSSQGRVGPLHF.